This TCR beta chain originates from a study of blood T cell repertoires in COVID-19. The protocol was immunoSEQ multiplex PCR, while the TCRdb copy is restricted to in-frame clones and leaves out a portion. The sample carries 100,000 or so clones, approximately 78% recorded once. Germline CDR1 reads MNHEY; CDR2 reads SVGAGI. CDR3 size: 15 residues. V was cut by 6 bases and J by 1 base, with 10 bases left in between. The chain links TRBV6-5 to TRBJ2-6; D possibly corresponds to TRBD1 (5 bases). This clonotype originated in a man in his 60s with active or convalescent COVID-19. The sample consisted of peripheral blood. CDR3 sequence (DNA): TGTGCCAGCAGGCTCCAGGGTTCTGGGGCCAACGTCCTGACTTTC. Encoded protein: CASRLQGSGANVLTF.